The 19 T cell receptor beta chains given below trace back to one sample, sequenced in a study of tumor-infiltrating lymphocytes in primary liver carcinoma. Between about 17 and 34 mg of unsorted bulk tissue served as the source from which RNA and DNA were co-extracted. Total RNA (roughly 530 ng) served as template for TCR beta cDNA synthesis primed by a constant-region primer. Three-round nested multiplex PCR performed with slightly modified ARM-PCR produced the TCR beta libraries. PCR rounds one and two used TRBV1-TRBV30 forward primers with a C-beta reverse primer for around 11 cycles each. MiXCR, run by TCRdb on the multiplex PCR reads, gives a single entry per CDR3 protein. This table has around 100,000 distinct CDR3 sequences, over 55% appearing once. The specimen was liver tumor tissue from sampling region 5. Subset indicated: tumor region T5, tumor centre. These receptors all come from a woman aged 60-75 years with primary liver carcinoma and hepatitis B virus infection.

The chain recombines TRBV11-3 with TRBJ2-2; a weak D match, TRBD1 (6 bases). The length of the CDR3 is 14 residues. Germline CDR1 reads SGHNT; CDR2 reads YENEEA. As DNA, the CDR3 is TGTACCACCAGGGGAACTAGGGCGGCCGGGGAGCTGTTTTTT. Protein: CTTRGTRAAGELFF.

Note on this clonotype: One base away lies a much larger clone, so this may be a sequencing read error. This chain uses TRBV6-6 with TRBJ1-2; TRBD1 matches at 7 bases. CDR1 and CDR2 from the germline V gene are MNHNY and SVGAGI (reference sequence). There are 11 residues in the CDR3. V dropped 4 bases and J dropped 7; count of bases not matched to a gene: 0. The CDR3 loop reads CASSWDSGYTF. The CDR3 DNA follows: TGTGCCAGCAGTTGGGACAGTGGCTACACCTTC.

Remarks on this clonotype: A read error may account for a junction end that differs from germline. V gene TRBV10-1 combines with J gene TRBJ2-2, with a possible D match to TRBD2 (5 bases). The CDR3 is made up of 13 amino acids. CDR1 is WNHNN, CDR2 SYGVQD, per germline (reference sequence). DNA of the CDR3: TGCGCCAGCAGTAAGGAGTCGGCCGGGGAGCTGATTTTT. Translation: CASSKESAGELIF.

This clonotype turned up a few times. A much larger clone differs by one base, so this may be a read error. V and J are TRBV12-3 or TRBV12-4 and TRBJ2-2, with 9 bases aligning to TRBD2. The length of the CDR3 is 14 residues. This CDR3 reads CASRREGNAGELFF. In DNA form, the CDR3 reads TGTGCCAGCAGGCGGGAGGGGAACGCCGGGGAGCTGTTTTTT.

This clonotype was seen ten or more times. The CDR3 region is CSVDVSAYNEQFF. The CDR3 DNA reads TGCAGCGTTGACGTGTCGGCCTACAATGAGCAGTTCTTC. The V gene is TRBV29-1, the J gene TRBJ2-1; no firm D call. Germline CDR1 reads SQVTM; CDR2 reads ANQGSEA. The CDR3 has 13 amino acids. The V gene lost 3 bases and the J gene lost 2 bases, with 8 bases spanning the gap.

J is TRBJ1-5 and V is TRBV5-6; 7 bases align to TRBD1. V lost 9 bases to trimming and J lost 3 bases; unmatched junction nucleotides: 9. The CDR3 length is 14 residues. Germline CDR1 and CDR2: SGHDT and YYEEEE. CDR3: CANSLGQINQPQHF. For the CDR3, the DNA is TGTGCCAATAGCCTGGGACAGATCAATCAGCCCCAGCATTTT.

The rearrangement uses TRBV11-2 and TRBJ1-5; 9 bases map to TRBD1. The CDR3 consists of 13 residues. Per the germline V gene, CDR1 is SGHAT and CDR2 is FQNNGV. Trimming cost V 9 bases and J 10 bases; bases outside gene matches: 10. The CDR3 nucleotides read TGTGCCAGTGGACAGGGGCCCCGGGAACCCCAGCATTTT. Protein sequence: CASGQGPREPQHF.

This clonotype was seen a few times. The rearrangement uses TRBV7-9 and TRBJ2-3; D call uncertain. Looked up from germline, CDR1 is SEHNR and CDR2 is FQNEAQ (reference sequence). V was trimmed by 2 bases and J by 0 bases, leaving 9 bases between them. There are 15 residues in the CDR3. The CDR3: CASSLSASSTDTQYF. In nucleotides, the CDR3 is TGTGCCAGCAGCTTATCTGCATCTAGCACAGATACGCAGTATTTT. The variable domain in full, completed from reference TRBV7-9 and TRBJ2-3, reads DTGVSQNPRHKITKRGQNVTFRCDPISEHNRLYWYRQTLGQGPEFLTYFQNEAQLEKSRLLSDRFSAERPKGSFSTLEIQRTEQGDSAMYLCASSLSASSTDTQYFGPGTRLTVL.

This clonotype appeared a single time. No conserved phenylalanine or tryptophan ends this CDR3, so it is likely a read error. V is TRBV11-2 and J is TRBJ2-3, with TRBD2 matching over 14 bases. Germline V gene sequence: CDR1 SGHAT, CDR2 FQNNGV. The CDR3 is 18 amino acids. This CDR3 reads CASTTGTSGRGSIDTQYL. As DNA, the CDR3 is TGTGCCAGCACCACGGGGACTAGCGGGAGAGGGAGCATAGATACGCAGTATCTT.

In regard to this clonotype: Given the absence of the conserved phenylalanine or tryptophan at the CDR3 end, a read error is likely. The chain combines TRBV28 with TRBJ1-2, with a weak D call TRBD1 (5 bases). V lost 6 bases and J 4 bases, leaving 15 bases between the germline ends. The germline V gene encodes CDR1 MDHEN and CDR2 SYDVKM. The CDR3 has 14 amino acids. CDR3 sequence (DNA): TGTGCCAGCAGGTACTCGGGACGGCTCTATGGCTACACCTCC. It yields the protein CASRYSGRLYGYTS.

Worth noting for this clonotype: This sequence may be a read error, since a much larger clone differs from it by one base. The chain couples TRBV28 to TRBJ2-1; possibly TRBD2 for D (6 bases). In germline, CDR1 is MDHEN, CDR2 SYDVKM. This CDR3 contains 17 residues. The germline V and J ends were trimmed by 3 bases and 7 bases, with 22 bases remaining between them. CDR3 amino acids: CASSFWTNGAKENEQFF. CDR3 coding DNA: TGTGCCAGCAGTTTCTGGACTAACGGGGCCAAGGAGAATGAGCAGTTCTTC.

As to this clonotype: The CDR3 does not end in the conserved phenylalanine or tryptophan, so this is likely a read error. V is TRBV10-2 and J is TRBJ1-1; tentative D call: TRBD1 (5 bases). Germline values: CDR1 WSHSY, CDR2 SAAADI. The CDR3 totals 13 residues. The ends were cut back, 8 bases at V and 7 bases at J, with 17 bases in the middle. CDR3 nucleotide sequence: TGCGCCAGCGCTCGAGGACTGGGGGATGAAGCTTTCCTT. Translated, it gives CASARGLGDEAFL.

Concerning this clonotype itself: One end of the junction is discordant with germline, which a read error may explain. The rearrangement uses TRBV11-2 and TRBJ2-5; D call uncertain. This CDR3 spans 13 amino acids. Germline-derived CDR1 and CDR2 are SGHAT and FQNNGV. The CDR3 protein is CTSSLAPLHTQYF. CDR3 in DNA: TGTACCAGCAGCTTAGCCCCGCTCCACACCCAGTACTTC.

Comments on this clonotype: This CDR3 fails to terminate in the conserved phenylalanine or tryptophan, so it likely reflects a read error. This chain links TRBV4-2 with TRBJ2-1; TRBD2 agrees at 8 bases. This CDR3 comprises 15 residues. The ends lost 2 bases at V and 4 bases at J; junction bases unmatched: 4. The germline V gene has CDR1 LGHNA and CDR2 YNFKEQ. In DNA, the CDR3 is TGTGCCAGCAGCCAATATTCTAGCGGGTACAATGAGCAGTTCTAC. It translates to CASSQYSSGYNEQFY.

The table lists this clonotype with many counts. J is TRBJ1-5 and V is TRBV5-1; 7 bases fit TRBD1. The germline V gene encodes CDR1 SGHRS and CDR2 YFSETQ. V shed 4 bases and J 2 bases; nucleotides not matched to a gene: 3. The CDR3 length is 14 residues. The CDR3 DNA is TGCGCCAGCAGCCCCGGACAGGGCAATCAGCCCCAGCATTTT. It encodes CASSPGQGNQPQHF.

Concerning this clonotype: The conserved closing phenylalanine or tryptophan is absent in this CDR3, likely reflecting a read error. This sequence joins TRBV11-2 and TRBJ2-7; D unclear. Germline V lookup: CDR1 SGHAT, CDR2 FQNNGV. This CDR3 contains 12 residues. The CDR3 nucleotides read TGTGCCAGCAGCGACCCCCTATACGAACAGTACTCC. Its translation: CASSDPLYEQYS.

V usage is TRBV6-1 and J usage is TRBJ1-5; D ambiguous. V dropped 7 bases and J dropped 7 bases, with 17 bases sitting between them. The CDR3 totals 14 residues. Germline V CDR1 and CDR2: MNHNS, SASEGT. Here the CDR3 DNA reads TGTGCCAGCATGAGAGGCGCGGCTAACCAGCCCCAGCATTTT. Amino acid sequence: CASMRGAANQPQHF.

Only a few counts were recorded for this clonotype. A read error may explain this, as a much larger clone is one base away. The rearrangement links TRBV29-1 to TRBJ2-5; possible D gene TRBD1, 6 bases. Trimming pared 3 bases from V and 4 bases from J, leaving 9 bases between. This CDR3 comprises 12 residues. From germline, CDR1 is SQVTM and CDR2 ANQGSEA. CDR3 DNA sequence: TGCAGCGTTGATGTGGGGGCAGAGACCCAGTACTTC. Its translation: CSVDVGAETQYF.

Of note for this clonotype: This clone may be a read error of a much larger clone one base away. J is TRBJ2-5 and V is TRBV28; D possibly matches TRBD1 or TRBD2 (7 bases each). Per the germline V gene, CDR1 is MDHEN and CDR2 is SYDVKM. This CDR3 has 16 amino acids. CDR3 DNA: TGTGCCAGCAGTCCCCAGGGGGGGGCGCTCCAAGAGACCCAGTGCTTC. Translating gives CASSPQGGALQETQCF.